This T cell receptor beta chain was identified during a study of T cell responses to AZD1222 COVID-19 vaccine. Profiled with immunoSEQ multiplex PCR; TCRdb holds only in-frame clones, not every one. The table includes approximately 130,000 clones, roughly 87% detected once. Study-level results: Recipients of AZD1222 seropositive at baseline numbered only 5 or 6. All repertoire sampling was performed exclusively after the peak T cell response. An increase in Spike-specific TCR breadth and depth was observed after two AZD1222 doses.

Remarks on this clone: Its matching antigen is unknown.

CDR3 length equals 15 residues. CDR1 and CDR2 from the germline V gene are LGHNA and YNFKEQ. The V end lost 4 bases, the J end lost 3 bases, and 13 bases lay between the germline ends. Recipients boosted at about 4 weeks or about 12 weeks are pooled. The chain recombines TRBV4-2 with TRBJ1-5; D may be TRBD1 (6 bases). Here the sequenced sample was peripheral blood, taken 28 days after the second AZD1222 dose. This sequence originates from an adult who received the AZD1222 COVID-19 vaccine. The CDR3 is CASSLYRATNQPQHF. The CDR3 nucleotides read TGTGCCAGCAGCCTCTACAGGGCAACCAATCAGCCCCAGCATTTT.